The sequence of this TCR beta chain was determined in a study of CD8 T cells in Susac syndrome. RNA totalling roughly 0.45 to 1 ug underwent reverse transcription with random hexamers. TCRdb redid the calling of the immunoSEQ multiplex PCR reads with MiXCR, one entry per CDR3 protein. The table includes 95,000 to 150,000 distinct CDR3 sequences, more than 90% detected once. J was trimmed by 3 bases and V by 6 bases; bases with no gene match: 4. CDR3 size: 14 residues. The sample was CD8+ T cells from PBMCs. The chain links TRBV12-3 or TRBV12-4 to TRBJ1-3, with 8 bases aligning to TRBD1. This clonotype was obtained from a human donor with Susac syndrome. CDR3 bases: TGTGCCAGCAGCAGACAGGGGTTTGGAAACACCATATATTTT. It is translated as CASSRQGFGNTIYF.